This is a list of T cell receptor beta chains from one sample in a study of T cell responses to AZD1222 COVID-19 vaccine. Using immunoSEQ multiplex PCR, the repertoire was profiled, and TCRdb retains in-frame clones only, with some absent. The table shows 140,000 to 150,000 clones, with 70% to 90% occurring only once. The material was peripheral blood, obtained on day 0 of AZD1222 vaccination. The receptor source for this set is an adult in good health. Both conserved end residues are part of each CDR3. The D gene is left open where the match is weak. Part of the rows lack a size; the others show once, few, many or a class for expanded clones.

>.|TRBV3-1/TRBV3-2|TRBJ2-7|.
CASSQAGTYEQYF
TGTGCCAGCAGCCAAGCGGGAACCTACGAGCAGTACTTC
>few|TRBV5-1|TRBJ1-1|.
CASSLGHGNTEAFF
TGCGCCAGCAGCTTAGGCCACGGTAACACTGAAGCTTTCTTT
>.|TRBV7-8|TRBJ1-6|TRBD1
CASSSYPGQGDNSPLHF
TGTGCCAGCAGCTCCTACCCGGGACAGGGGGATAATTCACCCCTCCACTTT
>.|TRBV21-1|TRBJ2-5|.
CASSYPDRSFGETQYF
TGTGCCAGCAGCTACCCCGACCGGTCCTTTGGAGAGACCCAGTACTTC
>.|TRBV19|TRBJ2-5|TRBD1
CASSARQGAGGRETQYF
TGTGCCAGTAGTGCGCGACAGGGGGCGGGAGGAAGGGAGACCCAGTACTTC
>.|TRBV11-2|TRBJ2-1|.
CASRRGGYYNEQFF
TGTGCCAGCAGACGGGGAGGATATTACAATGAGCAGTTCTTC
>few|TRBV9|TRBJ2-2|.
CASSGGSWGNTGELFF
TGTGCCAGCAGCGGCGGTTCGTGGGGTAACACCGGGGAGCTGTTTTTT
>.|TRBV21-1|TRBJ2-3|.
CASSNSYTDTQYF
TGTGCCAGCAGCAATAGCTACACAGATACGCAGTATTTT
>.|TRBV27|TRBJ1-6|.
CASSEGAEEGLDSPLHF
TGTGCCAGCAGTGAGGGAGCGGAGGAGGGTCTGGATTCACCCCTCCACTTT
>.|TRBV5-1|TRBJ1-3|.
CASSLSGGSGNTIYF
TGCGCCAGCAGCTTGTCAGGCGGCTCTGGAAACACCATATATTTT
>.|TRBV5-6|TRBJ2-7|.
CASSFEGYEQYF
TGTGCCAGCAGCTTCGAAGGGTACGAGCAGTACTTC
>.|TRBV5-6|TRBJ1-2|.
CASSPTTLRTLYGYTF
TGTGCCAGCAGCCCGACGACGCTACGGACCTTGTATGGCTACACCTTC
>.|TRBV4-1|TRBJ1-5|.
CASSQGETTQPQHF
TGCGCCAGCAGCCAAGGGGAGACGACGCAGCCCCAGCATTTT
>.|TRBV27|TRBJ1-2|.
CAGSYTGTSYGYTF
TGTGCCGGCAGCTACACCGGGACGTCCTATGGCTACACCTTC
>.|TRBV7-9|TRBJ1-2|.
CASSLAGSIRGGYTF
TGTGCCAGCAGCTTAGCGGGGTCCATTAGGGGTGGCTACACCTTC
>.|TRBV28|TRBJ1-6|.
CASSLEGVLSYNSPLHF
TGTGCCAGCAGTTTAGAGGGAGTTCTCTCCTATAATTCACCCCTCCACTTT
>.|TRBV9|TRBJ1-5|TRBD1
CASSVGPTGDQPQHF
TGTGCCAGCAGCGTAGGCCCTACAGGGGATCAGCCCCAGCATTTT
>.|TRBV9|TRBJ2-5|TRBD2
CASSAGLAGAQETQYF
TGTGCCAGCAGCGCTGGACTAGCGGGGGCCCAAGAGACCCAGTACTTC
>.|TRBV29-1|TRBJ1-1|.
CSGTGNTEAFF
TGCAGCGGCACAGGGAACACTGAAGCTTTCTTT
>.|TRBV19|TRBJ2-2|.
CASSPRIRELFF
TGTGCCAGTAGCCCCCGAATAAGGGAGCTGTTTTTT
>.|TRBV11-3|TRBJ2-7|.
CASSLGPPLAYEQYF
TGTGCCAGCAGCTTAGGACCCCCCCTAGCCTACGAGCAGTACTTC
>.|TRBV30|TRBJ1-2|.
CAWSKGFNYGYTF
TGTGCCTGGAGTAAGGGCTTTAACTATGGCTACACCTTC
>.|TRBV18|TRBJ2-7|.
CASSPYSGYSGYEQYF
TGTGCCAGCTCACCATACTCAGGGTATTCCGGGTACGAGCAGTACTTC
>.|TRBV11-2|TRBJ1-2|TRBD1
CASSRVRDRVIYGYTF
TGTGCCAGCAGCCGAGTCCGGGACAGGGTGATCTATGGCTACACCTTC
>.|TRBV20-1|TRBJ1-1|TRBD1
CSASGARGKSEAFF
TGCAGTGCTAGTGGCGCCAGGGGGAAGAGTGAAGCTTTCTTT
>.|TRBV6-6|TRBJ2-3|TRBD2
CASSVGGGTSTDTQYF
TGTGCCAGTTCGGTGGGCGGGGGAACTAGCACAGATACGCAGTATTTT
>.|TRBV18|TRBJ2-3|TRBD1
CASSPPGQGIANTQYF
TGTGCCAGCTCACCACCGGGACAGGGGATTGCGAATACGCAGTATTTT
>.|TRBV14|TRBJ1-1|.
CASSQTRMNTEAFF
TGTGCCAGCAGCCAAACCCGCATGAACACTGAAGCTTTCTTT
>.|TRBV29-1|TRBJ2-5|.
CSVDRLQETQYF
TGCAGCGTTGACAGGCTCCAAGAGACCCAGTACTTC
>.|TRBV27|TRBJ1-4|.
CASRLGTTGNNEKLFF
TGTGCCAGCAGGCTCGGGACCACCGGCAATAATGAAAAACTGTTTTTT
>.|TRBV2|TRBJ1-2|TRBD1
CASSGDRGIYGYTF
TGTGCCAGCAGTGGGGACAGGGGGATCTATGGCTACACCTTC
>.|TRBV7-9|TRBJ1-1|.
CASSSGNTNTEAFF
TGTGCCAGCAGCTCTGGAAACACGAACACTGAAGCTTTCTTT
>.|TRBV5-1|TRBJ2-2|.
CASSLDTGTTGELFF
TGCGCCAGCAGCTTGGATACGGGAACCACCGGGGAGCTGTTTTTT
>.|TRBV2|TRBJ1-2|.
CASGESNYGYTF
TGTGCCAGCGGGGAGAGTAACTATGGCTACACCTTC
>.|TRBV4-2|TRBJ1-6|.
CASSQETAVSNSPLHF
TGTGCCAGCAGCCAAGAAACCGCCGTCAGTAATTCACCCCTCCACTTT
>.|TRBV5-3|TRBJ2-3|TRBD2
CARSKAGASSDTQYF
TGTGCCAGAAGCAAAGCGGGAGCAAGTTCAGATACGCAGTATTTT
>.|TRBV6-5|TRBJ1-3|.
CASSLEGTGNTIYF
TGTGCCAGCAGCCTCGAAGGGACTGGAAACACCATATATTTT
>.|TRBV5-6|TRBJ1-5|TRBD1
CASSFGTGAVGQPQHF
TGTGCCAGCAGCTTCGGGACAGGGGCTGTCGGCCAGCCCCAGCATTTT
>.|TRBV28|TRBJ2-2|.
CASSFRNTGELFF
TGTGCCAGCAGTTTCCGGAACACCGGGGAGCTGTTTTTT
>few|TRBV2|TRBJ2-2|TRBD1
CASRTGTVNTGELFF
TGTGCCAGCAGGACCGGGACAGTGAACACCGGGGAGCTGTTTTTT
>.|TRBV9|TRBJ1-1|.
CASSVEANTEAFF
TGTGCCAGCAGTGTGGAGGCGAACACTGAAGCTTTCTTT
>.|TRBV2|TRBJ2-3|TRBD2
CASSPSGAGDTQYF
TGTGCCAGCAGCCCCAGCGGGGCGGGGGATACGCAGTATTTT
>once|TRBV7-2|TRBJ2-1|.
CASSPQAGSYNEQFF
TGTGCCAGCAGCCCCCAAGCTGGCTCCTACAATGAGCAGTTCTTC
>.|TRBV12-3/TRBV12-4|TRBJ1-4|.
CASSSLIGSLFF
TGTGCCAGCAGTTCCTTGATCGGGTCGCTGTTTTTT
>.|TRBV7-9|TRBJ1-1|.
CASSYPDRYLNTEAFF
TGTGCCAGCAGCTACCCTGACAGGTACCTGAACACTGAAGCTTTCTTT
>.|TRBV9|TRBJ2-1|TRBD2
CASSVGGGEQFF
TGTGCCAGCAGCGTAGGGGGAGGGGAGCAGTTCTTC
>.|TRBV3-1/TRBV3-2|TRBJ2-5|.
CASSQLGETQYF
TGTGCCAGCAGCCAACTCGGAGAGACCCAGTACTTC
>.|TRBV28|TRBJ1-1|.
CASSLFRFGLETNTEAFF
TGTGCCAGCAGTTTATTCAGGTTCGGGTTAGAAACGAACACTGAAGCTTTCTTT
>.|TRBV5-6|TRBJ2-1|TRBD2
CASSKTSGIYNEQFF
TGTGCCAGCAGCAAGACTAGCGGGATCTACAATGAGCAGTTCTTC